The 15 T cell receptor beta chains below come from one sample, sequenced in a study of T cell changes during pregnancy in multiple sclerosis. Repertoires were generated with immunoSEQ multiplex PCR, while TCRdb's copy carries only in-frame clones and drops some. The data contain over 85,000 clones, about nine tenths of them singletons. Sequencing used peripheral blood, obtained in the second trimester of pregnancy. The receptor set was obtained from a female donor in good health, enrolled as a control in a pregnancy study.

The CDR3 DNA follows: TGTGCCATCAGTGACGGAGCGGAGACCGGGGAGCTGTTTTTT. This translates into CAISDGAETGELFF. The chain combines TRBV10-3 with TRBJ2-2, with D maybe TRBD2 (5 bases). V shed 3 bases and J shed 5 bases, with 10 bases lying between them. This CDR3 has 14 amino acids. Germline V lookup: CDR1 ENHRY, CDR2 SYGVKD.

The J gene is TRBJ2-7, the V gene TRBV7-2; 11 bases match TRBD2. Germline lookup yields CDR1 SGHTA and CDR2 FQGNSA. V lost 0 bases, J lost 3 bases, and 1 base stayed unmatched. The CDR3 contains 15 residues. CDR3 loop: CASSLALAGDYEQYF. DNA of the CDR3: TGTGCCAGCAGCTTAGCACTAGCGGGGGACTACGAGCAGTACTTC.

The chain joins TRBV28 to TRBJ2-1, with a possible D match to TRBD2 (7 bases). The CDR3 loop spans 14 amino acids. The germline gives CDR1 MDHEN, CDR2 SYDVKM. Trimming cost V 6 bases and J 8 bases, with 17 bases left between them. The DNA for the CDR3 is TGTGCCAGCAGCCATAGGGGGGGCGACGATGAGCAGTTCTTC. As protein: CASSHRGGDDEQFF.

The J gene is TRBJ2-7, the V gene TRBV6-6; 9 bases agree with TRBD2. The V gene end was trimmed by 4 bases and the J gene end by 3 bases; junction bases not matched to a gene: 7. In germline, CDR1 is MNHNY, CDR2 SVGAGI (reference sequence). This CDR3 spans 15 amino acids. CDR3 in DNA: TGTGCCAGCAGTTGGACGTTGCGGGAGGGCTACGAGCAGTACTTC. Protein sequence: CASSWTLREGYEQYF.

V and J are TRBV5-1 and TRBJ1-1, with D possibly TRBD1 on 5 matching bases. Germline V gene lookup returns CDR1 SGHRS and CDR2 YFSETQ. The CDR3 contains 14 residues. V was trimmed by 4 bases and J by 6 bases, leaving 16 bases between them. CDR3 amino acids: CASSPDSFGAEAFF. The DNA for the CDR3 is TGCGCCAGCAGCCCCGACAGTTTTGGGGCTGAAGCTTTCTTT.

The chain employs TRBV11-2 and TRBJ1-4, with no clear D. CDR3 length: 15 amino acids. Trimming took off 5 bases at V and 8 bases at J, with 18 bases between the two ends. CDR1 is SGHAT, CDR2 FQNNGV, per germline. The CDR3 coding sequence is TGTGCCAGCAGCCGAGCGGGAGGGCTAGGCGAAAAACTGTTTTTT. Its translation: CASSRAGGLGEKLFF.

The chain couples TRBV29-1 to TRBJ2-7; 8 bases match TRBD2. The V and J ends lost 5 bases and 6 bases, in that order; junction bases with no gene match: 9. Germline V gene sequence: CDR1 SQVTM, CDR2 ANQGSEA. CDR3 length equals 13 residues. The CDR3 reads CSVLAGREGEQYF. The CDR3 DNA reads as TGCAGCGTTCTAGCCGGGAGGGAGGGCGAGCAGTACTTC.

In nucleotides, the CDR3 is TGTGCCAGCAGCTTAGAGGCAGGGGCTGGAAACACCATATATTTT. It codes for CASSLEAGAGNTIYF. The chain couples TRBV7-2 to TRBJ1-3, with D tentatively TRBD1 (6 bases). Germline CDR1 reads SGHTA; CDR2 reads FQGNSA. This CDR3 spans 15 amino acids. V was pared by 1 base and J by 2 bases, with 9 bases between.

This clone was picked up one time. The chain combines TRBV5-1 with TRBJ1-2; 7 bases agree with TRBD1. Germline V lookup: CDR1 SGHRS, CDR2 YFSETQ. This CDR3 is 14 amino acids long. Germline trimming cut 2 bases from V and 4 bases from J; bases unmatched to any gene: 5. The chain's CDR3 is CASSLEGAIYGYTF. The CDR3 DNA reads TGCGCCAGCAGCTTAGAGGGGGCTATCTATGGCTACACCTTC.

The chain is built from TRBV5-1 and TRBJ2-5; no reliable D call. The CDR3 length is 13 residues. Trimming shortened V by 0 bases and J by 3 bases, and 6 bases separated the two germline ends. Germline V gene sequence: CDR1 SGHRS, CDR2 YFSETQ. The CDR3 bases are TGCGCCAGCAGCTTGGACCCAGAAGAGACCCAGTACTTC. As protein: CASSLDPEETQYF.

V usage is TRBV7-8 and J usage is TRBJ1-6, with TRBD1 matching 8 bases. Losses at the gene ends were 1 base for V and 9 bases for J; bases not matched to a gene: 11. This CDR3 region has 17 residues. Looked up from germline, CDR1 is SGHVS and CDR2 is FQNEAQ. In nucleotides, the CDR3 is TGTGCCAGCAGCTTAGATAACAGGGGGGATGGTTCTTCACCCCTCCACTTT. This translates into CASSLDNRGDGSSPLHF. The full variable domain, rest sourced from reference TRBV7-8 and TRBJ1-6, is GAGVSQSPRYKVAKRGQDVALRCDPISGHVSLFWYQQALGQGPEFLTYFQNEAQLDKSGLPSDRFFAERPEGSVSTLKIQRTQQEDSAVYLCASSLDNRGDGSSPLHFGNGTRLTVT.

J is TRBJ2-4 and V is TRBV5-1, with 9 positions matching TRBD1. Unmatched junction bases numbered 2, after V lost 5 bases and J lost 8 bases. Germline V gene data show CDR1 as SGHRS and CDR2 as YFSETQ. The CDR3 extends over 12 amino acids. CDR3 loop: CASRRDRDIQYF. In nucleotides, the CDR3 is TGCGCCAGCAGGCGGGACAGGGACATTCAGTACTTC.

This clone was seen more than once but under ten times. This chain uses TRBV2 with TRBJ1-1; tentatively, D is TRBD1 (6 bases). This CDR3 has 13 amino acids. V lost 6 bases and J 6 bases, leaving 14 bases between the germline ends. Germline V lookup: CDR1 SNHLY, CDR2 FYNNEI. The CDR3 sequence: CASRREGVAEAFF. The CDR3 bases are TGTGCCAGCAGGAGAGAGGGGGTGGCTGAAGCTTTCTTT.

The gene calls are TRBV7-9 and TRBJ2-3; possible D gene TRBD1, 6 bases. The CDR3 has 18 residues. V lost 1 base, J lost 0 bases, and 17 bases lay in between. CDR1 and CDR2 (germline): SEHNR, FQNEAQ (reference sequence). DNA for the CDR3: TGTGCCAGCAGCTTAGTCTGGGGCGACAGGACTAGCACAGATACGCAGTATTTT. It is translated as CASSLVWGDRTSTDTQYF.

The chain combines TRBV19 with TRBJ1-2; D perhaps matches TRBD1 (6 bases). The CDR3 length is 14 residues. Germline lookup yields CDR1 LNHDA and CDR2 SQIVND (reference sequence). The V end lost 3 bases, the J end lost 8 bases, and 16 bases lay between the germline ends. The DNA of the CDR3 is TGTGCCAGTAGTATTCGAGCGGCTGGGGGCGGCTACACCTTC. This gives the protein CASSIRAAGGGYTF.